The 21 T cell receptor beta chains presented below share a single source sample, sequenced in a study of naive and memory T cell subsets. TCR cDNA received a 3' ligated oligonucleotide that carried a UMI. Four PCR rounds used nested alpha and beta constant region primers plus the SP2 primer. From the UMI-ligation and nested PCR reads, TCRdb called clonotypes with MiXCR, one entry per CDR3 protein. The table includes about 25,000 distinct CDR3 sequences, roughly 5.5% detected once. The sequencing input was blood. These receptors all come from an adult in good health.

Within the sample, this clonotype is medium-sized. The chain carries TRBV11-1 and TRBJ2-5; D gene uncertain. Germline assignment: CDR1 SGHAT and CDR2 FQDESV (reference sequence). Trimming pared 6 bases from V and 0 bases from J, leaving 17 bases between. The CDR3 is 16 residues long. The CDR3 sequence: CASRSTNLVHQETQYF. The DNA of the CDR3 is TGTGCCAGCAGGTCGACAAACCTGGTTCACCAAGAGACCCAGTACTTC.

The V gene is TRBV20-1, the J gene TRBJ2-5, with 9 bases that match TRBD1. The CDR3 is 12 amino acids. V was pared by 1 base and J by 7 bases, with 1 base of the junction left unmatched. Germline V gene data show CDR1 as DFQATT and CDR2 as SNEGSKA (reference sequence). Here the CDR3 DNA reads TGCAGTGCTAGAGCGACAGGGGGGACCCAGTACTTC. Amino acid sequence: CSARATGGTQYF.

This clonotype was seen at least ten times. The genes are TRBV12-5 and TRBJ2-1; 14 bases are a match to TRBD2. Germline CDR1 reads LGHNT; CDR2 reads FRNRAP. The CDR3 extends over 18 amino acids. Trimming cost V 5 bases and J 0 bases; bases outside gene matches: 6. The CDR3 sequence: CASGDGTSGGSSYNEQFF. The CDR3 DNA reads as TGTGCTAGTGGTGACGGGACTAGCGGGGGAAGCTCCTACAATGAGCAGTTCTTC.

The chain uses TRBV6-1 and TRBJ2-5, with TRBD2 identical over 8 bases. CDR3 size: 14 residues. Germline V gene lookup returns CDR1 MNHNS and CDR2 SASEGT. J lost 5 bases, V lost 6 bases, and 8 bases had no gene match. CDR3 sequence reads: CASRGGRLRETQYF. CDR3 bases: TGTGCCAGCAGGGGCGGGAGGCTAAGGGAGACCCAGTACTTC.

This clonotype is deemed medium-sized (0.01 to 0.1%). V gene TRBV27 combines with J gene TRBJ2-7; tentatively, D is TRBD2 (6 bases). V gave up 5 bases and J gave up 5 bases, with 16 bases separating them. Germline V lookup: CDR1 MNHEY, CDR2 SMNVEV (reference sequence). The CDR3 has 14 residues. For the CDR3, the DNA is TGTGCCAGCAGTACGATTGCGGCGGGGAACGAGCAGTACTTC. Translating it yields CASSTIAAGNEQYF.

This clonotype was seen at least ten times. The chain links TRBV20-1 to TRBJ2-5, with D perhaps given as TRBD1 or TRBD2 (7 bases each). Trimming left V 3 bases short and J 5 bases short, with 19 bases between. Germline CDR1 DFQATT, CDR2 SNEGSKA (reference sequence). CDR3 length: 15 residues. The CDR3, as DNA: TGCAGTGCTAGCAGGGAGGGGGCGCTGGGGGAGACCCAGTACTTC. Its translation is CSASREGALGETQYF.

By frequency in the sample, this clonotype is medium-sized. The J gene is TRBJ2-3, the V gene TRBV29-1; TRBD2 matches 11 bases. Germline V CDR1 and CDR2: SQVTM, ANQGSEA. V gave up 4 bases and J gave up 8 bases; unmatched junction bases: 11. This CDR3 has 15 amino acids. The CDR3 DNA follows: TGCAGCGTTGGAGCAGTAGCGGGAGGGCCTGTTACGCAGTATTTT. Translation gives CSVGAVAGGPVTQYF.

In this sample, this clonotype turned up many times. This chain links TRBV20-1 with TRBJ1-5, with D possibly TRBD1 on 5 matching bases. This CDR3 contains 13 residues. The V gene's germline CDR1 is DFQATT and CDR2 SNEGSKA (reference sequence). The V end lost 4 bases, the J end lost 2 bases, and 9 bases lay between the germline ends. The CDR3 is CSAKDTGNQPQHF. The CDR3 region has the DNA TGCAGTGCTAAGGACACAGGCAATCAGCCCCAGCATTTT.

This clonotype was found many times. The chain carries TRBV29-1 and TRBJ1-1; D not certain. The CDR3 extends over 12 amino acids. Trimming left V 4 bases short and J 0 bases short, with 6 bases between. Germline V gene sequence: CDR1 SQVTM, CDR2 ANQGSEA. As DNA, the CDR3 is TGCAGCGTTGGCGAAATGAACACTGAAGCTTTCTTT. Amino acids: CSVGEMNTEAFF.

This clonotype rates as medium-sized (0.01 to 0.1%). The chain carries TRBV7-8 and TRBJ2-4; 10 positions match TRBD2. Germline CDR1 is SGHVS and CDR2 is FQNEAQ. The trim removed 4 bases at V and 0 bases at J, leaving 3 bases unmatched. The CDR3 has 16 residues. CDR3 sequence (DNA): TGTGCCAGCAGCTCACTAGCGGGGCTAGCCAAAAACATTCAGTACTTC. It yields the protein CASSSLAGLAKNIQYF.

By share, this clonotype counts as medium-sized. This rearrangement joins TRBV4-3 to TRBJ1-6, with D perhaps TRBD1 (5 bases). V was trimmed by 3 bases and J by 7 bases, leaving 13 bases between them. The CDR3 totals 15 residues. CDR1 and CDR2 (germline): LGHNA, YSLEER. DNA for the CDR3: TGCGCCAGCAGCCAGGACACTGGAGGGAATTCACCCCTCCACTTT. Translated: CASSQDTGGNSPLHF.

This clonotype was seen repeatedly, ten times or more. This chain joins TRBV6-2 or TRBV6-3 and TRBJ2-2; 9 positions agree with TRBD2. CDR1 is MNHEY, CDR2 SVGEGT, per germline. The CDR3 consists of 16 residues. Trimming removed 6 bases from V and 4 bases from J; junction bases left unmatched: 9. The CDR3 region has the DNA TGTGCCAGCAGCCCGAAACTAGCGGGCCTCACCGGGGAGCTGTTTTTT. Protein sequence: CASSPKLAGLTGELFF.

This clonotype occurred a few times. The chain uses TRBV25-1 and TRBJ2-5; TRBD1 aligns across 7 bases. Looked up from germline, CDR1 is MGHDK and CDR2 is SYGVNS. The trim removed 4 bases at V and 5 bases at J, leaving 4 bases unmatched. The CDR3 spans 13 residues. CDR3: CASSATGEETQYF. The CDR3 nucleotides read TGTGCCAGCAGTGCCACAGGGGAGGAGACCCAGTACTTC.

This chain joins TRBV20-1 and TRBJ2-1; TRBD2 matches 12 bases. J lost 13 bases, V lost 1 base, and 17 bases had no gene match. The CDR3 is made up of 17 amino acids. Germline CDR1 reads DFQATT; CDR2 reads SNEGSKA (reference sequence). The CDR3 sequence: CSARVTKGLAGGRPQFF. The CDR3 nucleotides are TGCAGTGCTAGAGTCACTAAGGGGCTAGCGGGAGGGAGGCCCCAGTTCTTC.

This clonotype has ten or more counts. The rearrangement uses TRBV6-4 and TRBJ2-3; 13 positions agree with TRBD2. The germline gives CDR1 MRHNA, CDR2 SNTAGT. This CDR3 comprises 14 residues. The J segment lost 7 bases and the V segment lost 4 bases, leaving 2 bases of the junction unmatched. The CDR3 loop reads CASSAGTSGNTQYF. CDR3 in DNA: TGTGCCAGCAGTGCTGGGACTAGCGGGAATACGCAGTATTTT.

As for this clonotype: Possible read error: a much larger clone is one base away. The chain has TRBV9 and TRBJ2-7; possibly TRBD1 for D (5 bases). CDR3 size: 16 residues. Germline V lookup: CDR1 SGDLS, CDR2 YYNGEE. DNA for the CDR3: TGTGCCAGCAGCGTAGAGGACACCCGATACGGCTACGAGCAGTGCTTC. It codes for CASSVEDTRYGYEQCF.

This clonotype came up many times. The V gene is TRBV18, the J gene TRBJ1-1, with D tentatively TRBD1 (5 bases). CDR1 is KGHSH and CDR2 is LQKENI in the germline V gene. The CDR3 has 17 residues. Between the trimmed V and J ends, which lost 1 base and 4 bases, there was a span of 19 bases. The CDR3 DNA reads as TGTGCCAGCTCACCACTCGAAGCGGGGGGGTCGAGCACTGAAGCTTTCTTT. As protein: CASSPLEAGGSSTEAFF.

The chain couples TRBV6-2 or TRBV6-3 to TRBJ2-3; 7 nucleotides match TRBD1. This CDR3 contains 17 residues. Germline values: CDR1 MNHEY, CDR2 SVGEGT. V gave up 2 bases and J gave up 3 bases; unmatched junction bases: 11. The CDR3 protein is CASSYEVGTARTDTQYF. Written as DNA, the CDR3 is TGTGCCAGCAGTTACGAGGTCGGGACAGCGAGAACAGATACGCAGTATTTT.

The rearrangement joins TRBV13 to TRBJ1-1, with 8 bases matching TRBD1. The CDR3 runs 18 residues. CDR1 and CDR2 from the germline V gene are PRHDT and FYEKMQ (reference sequence). After removal of 4 bases from V and 7 bases from J, the junction contained 20 bases not matched to a gene. The CDR3 nucleotides read TGTGCCAGCAGCTCCAGCGGCCGACAGGGGCCTATATGGCATGAAGCTTTCTTT. Amino acids: CASSSSGRQGPIWHEAFF.

This clonotype was recorded at least ten times. V and J are TRBV7-8 and TRBJ2-1, with D tentatively TRBD1 (6 bases). Per the germline V gene, CDR1 is SGHVS and CDR2 is FQNEAQ. The V gene lost 5 bases and the J gene lost 0 bases, with 11 bases spanning the gap. The CDR3 runs 15 residues. In DNA form, the CDR3 reads TGTGCCAGCAGCGTAGACAGGAGCTCCTACAATGAGCAGTTCTTC. Protein: CASSVDRSSYNEQFF.

This clonotype was counted at least ten times. The chain uses TRBV4-1 and TRBJ2-3; 7 bases agree with TRBD2. Germline V CDR1 and CDR2: MGHRA, YSYEKL. V gave up 10 bases and J gave up 2 bases; unmatched junction bases: 12. The CDR3 covers 15 residues. CDR3 residues: CATCLRAGLTDTQYF. CDR3 sequence (DNA): TGCGCCACCTGCCTTAGAGCGGGACTCACAGATACGCAGTATTTT.